This TCR beta chain stems from a study of T-cell memory formation after mild COVID-19. Constant-segment primers served in 5'RACE that generated TCR alpha and TCR beta cDNA libraries bearing sample barcodes and UMIs. From the 5' RACE reads, TCRdb called clonotypes with MiXCR, one entry per CDR3 protein. The sample contains about 49,000 distinct CDR3 sequences, 27% of which appear only once. The sequenced material came from PBMCs or a T cell subset sorted from them (not recorded which). The receptor comes from a man in his late teens or twenties who had mild COVID-19 (a few samples of this study predate the infection). Cell type and time point are not known.

CDR3: CSVDGRLSTDTQYF. For the CDR3, the DNA is TGCAGCGTTGACGGGCGCCTGAGCACAGATACGCAGTATTTT. The V gene is TRBV29-1, the J gene TRBJ2-3; D ambiguous. V was shortened by 3 bases and J by 0 bases, with 10 bases between the two germline ends. CDR3 length: 14 amino acids. From germline, CDR1 is SQVTM and CDR2 ANQGSEA.